This T cell receptor (beta chain) is from a study of cytomegalovirus exposure and HLA in healthy donors. Whole-study findings and limits: A later analysis reportedly found that, within productive TCRs, an Asian-associated ancestry cluster had fewer N-insertions than the mean observed across the roughly 700 donors. Looking again later, the authors saw that most CMV-associated TCR beta chains seemed HLA-restricted. Some V segments, TRBV6-2 and TRBV6-3 among them, were indistinguishable and were therefore excluded.

V was cut by 2 bases and J by 4 bases, with 17 bases left in between. CDR1 and CDR2 from the germline V gene are GTSNPN and SVGIG (reference sequence). The CDR3 totals 15 residues. In the PCR, 60 Vbeta and 13 Jbeta primers were used. Profiling relied on immunoSEQ multiplex PCR, and the TCRdb table lists in-frame clones only, not all of them. The top ten hold 4.1% of the sample, which has around 88,000 clones, about 81% seen once. Details on this clone: The target antigen is unknown.

This receptor was obtained from a woman aged 40 to 55 in good health and CMV-seropositive. The sample taken for sequencing was PBMCs. V gene TRBV30 combines with J gene TRBJ1-2; no firm D call. CDR3 sequence: CAWSPPIVGAYGYTF. Here the CDR3 DNA reads TGTGCCTGGAGTCCGCCAATTGTTGGAGCCTATGGCTACACCTTC.